This T cell receptor (beta chain) is drawn from a study of blood T cell repertoires in COVID-19. Study details: Both acute and convalescent COVID-19 samples were obtained from the United States, Italy and Spain. In each case, the material was cDNA or gDNA derived from T cells, B-cell-depleted T cells, or PBMCs.

Original data processing: Amplification from reference gene primers served as the basis for estimated nucleated cell counts. Profiling relied on immunoSEQ multiplex PCR, and the TCRdb table lists in-frame clones only, not all of them. The V and J calls and clone size come from that table; D and trimming were worked out from the DNA. The sample comprises 200,000 or so clones, 85% to 90% of which are singletons, and approximately 2.3% rests with the top ten. The clonotype originates from a woman in her thirties or forties with acute COVID-19. The sample taken for sequencing was PBMCs or T cells enriched from blood (not recorded which).

The DNA for the CDR3 is TGTGCCAGCAGCTTAGACGGGACAGGGGTCAATCAGCCCCAGCATTTT. Translating gives CASSLDGTGVNQPQHF. V gene TRBV7-2 combines with J gene TRBJ1-5; 10 nucleotides line up with TRBD1. The CDR3 runs to 16 residues. Germline CDR1 reads SGHTA; CDR2 reads FQGNSA. The V and J ends lost 1 base and 3 bases, in that order; junction bases with no gene match: 3. Full variable domain (outside the CDR3, taken from reference TRBV7-2 and TRBJ1-5): GAGVSQSPSNKVTEKGKDVELRCDPISGHTALYWYRQSLGQGLEFLIYFQGNSAPDKSGLPSDRFSAERTGGSVSTLTIQRTQQEDSAVYLCASSLDGTGVNQPQHFGDGTRLSIL.